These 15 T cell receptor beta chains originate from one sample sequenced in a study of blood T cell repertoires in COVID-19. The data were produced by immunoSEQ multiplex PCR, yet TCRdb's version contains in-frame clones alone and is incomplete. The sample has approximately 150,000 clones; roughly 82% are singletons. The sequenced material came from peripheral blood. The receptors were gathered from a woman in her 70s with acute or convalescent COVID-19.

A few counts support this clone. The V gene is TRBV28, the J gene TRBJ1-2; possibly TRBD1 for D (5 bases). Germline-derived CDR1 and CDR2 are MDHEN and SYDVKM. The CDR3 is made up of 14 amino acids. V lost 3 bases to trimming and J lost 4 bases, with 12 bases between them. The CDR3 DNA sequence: TGTGCCAGCAGTTTGATGGGGGGAAGCTATGGCTACACCTTC. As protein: CASSLMGGSYGYTF.

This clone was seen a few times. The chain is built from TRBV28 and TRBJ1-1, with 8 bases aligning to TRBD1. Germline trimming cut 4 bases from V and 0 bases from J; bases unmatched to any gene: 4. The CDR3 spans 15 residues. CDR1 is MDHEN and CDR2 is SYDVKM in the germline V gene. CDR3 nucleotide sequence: TGTGCCAGCAGTTCCCAGGGGGCCATGAACACTGAAGCTTTCTTT. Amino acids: CASSSQGAMNTEAFF.

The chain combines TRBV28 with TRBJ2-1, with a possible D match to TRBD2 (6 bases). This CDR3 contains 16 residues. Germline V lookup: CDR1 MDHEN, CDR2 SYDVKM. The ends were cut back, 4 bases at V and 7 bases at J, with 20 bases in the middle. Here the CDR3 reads CASSSLVAAIGNEQFF. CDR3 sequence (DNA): TGTGCCAGCAGTTCGTTGGTAGCGGCGATCGGGAATGAGCAGTTCTTC. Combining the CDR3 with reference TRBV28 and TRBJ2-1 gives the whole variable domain DVKVTQSSRYLVKRTGEKVFLECVQDMDHENMFWYRQDPGLGLRLIYFSYDVKMKEKGDIPEGYSVSREKKERFSLILESASTNQTSMYLCASSSLVAAIGNEQFFGPGTRLTVL.

CDR3 coding DNA: TGTGCCAGCAGCTTGGACAGGGGCGGCAATCAGCCCCAGCATTTT. Translated, it gives CASSLDRGGNQPQHF. V gene TRBV7-8 combines with J gene TRBJ1-5; 9 nucleotides match TRBD1. J was trimmed by 2 bases and V by 3 bases; bases with no gene match: 2. The CDR3 sequence is 15 residues long. Per the germline V gene, CDR1 is SGHVS and CDR2 is FQNEAQ.

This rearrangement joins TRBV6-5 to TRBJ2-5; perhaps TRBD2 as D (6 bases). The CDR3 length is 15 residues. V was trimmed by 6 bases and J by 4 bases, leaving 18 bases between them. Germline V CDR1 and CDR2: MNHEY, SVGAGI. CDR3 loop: CASSPGRSPGETQYF. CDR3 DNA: TGTGCCAGCAGCCCCGGGAGAAGCCCGGGAGAGACCCAGTACTTC.

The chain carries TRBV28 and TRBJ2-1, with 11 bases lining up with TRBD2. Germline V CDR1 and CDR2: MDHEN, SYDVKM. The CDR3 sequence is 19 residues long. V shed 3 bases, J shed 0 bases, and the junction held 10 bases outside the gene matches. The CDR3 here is CASSFHPTSGAASYNEQFF. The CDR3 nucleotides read TGTGCCAGCAGTTTCCACCCGACTAGCGGGGCGGCCTCCTACAATGAGCAGTTCTTC.

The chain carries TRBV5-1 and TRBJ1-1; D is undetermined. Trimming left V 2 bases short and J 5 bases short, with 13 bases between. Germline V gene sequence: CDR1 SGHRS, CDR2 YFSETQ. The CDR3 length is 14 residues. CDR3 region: CASSLSLGETEAFF. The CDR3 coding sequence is TGCGCCAGCAGCTTAAGTCTGGGAGAGACTGAAGCTTTCTTT.

CDR3 nucleotide sequence: TGTGCCAGCAGTTTACAGGACAGGGCTGAAGCTTTCTTT. As protein: CASSLQDRAEAFF. The chain recombines TRBV25-1 with TRBJ1-1, with 8 bases matching TRBD1. The CDR3 is 13 residues long. Germline V gives CDR1 MGHDK, CDR2 SYGVNS. V dropped 5 bases and J dropped 6; count of bases not matched to a gene: 5.

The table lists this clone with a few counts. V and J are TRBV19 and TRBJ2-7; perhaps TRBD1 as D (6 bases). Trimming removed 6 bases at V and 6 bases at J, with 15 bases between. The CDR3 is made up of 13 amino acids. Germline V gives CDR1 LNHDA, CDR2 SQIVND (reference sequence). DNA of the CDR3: TGTGCCAGTAGGAGGGGCCAACAGGGCGAGCAGTACTTC. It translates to CASRRGQQGEQYF.

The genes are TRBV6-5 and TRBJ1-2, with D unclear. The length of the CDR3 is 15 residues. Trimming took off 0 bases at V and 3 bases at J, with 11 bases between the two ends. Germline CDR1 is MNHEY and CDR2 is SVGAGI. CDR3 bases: TGTGCCAGCAGTTACTCGGGCACTTTTGACTATGGCTACACCTTC. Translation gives CASSYSGTFDYGYTF.

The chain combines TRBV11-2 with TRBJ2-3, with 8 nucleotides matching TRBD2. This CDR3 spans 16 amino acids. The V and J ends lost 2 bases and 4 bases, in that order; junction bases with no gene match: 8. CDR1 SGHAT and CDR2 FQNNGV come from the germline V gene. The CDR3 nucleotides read TGTGCCAGCAGCTTACCATCGGGGGGGCTAGCAGATACGCAGTATTTT. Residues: CASSLPSGGLADTQYF.

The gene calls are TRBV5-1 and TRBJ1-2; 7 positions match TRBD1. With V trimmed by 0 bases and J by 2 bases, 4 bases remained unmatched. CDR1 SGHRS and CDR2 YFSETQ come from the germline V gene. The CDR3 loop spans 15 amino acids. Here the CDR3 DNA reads TGCGCCAGCAGCTTGGAACAGGGGACAAACTATGGCTACACCTTC. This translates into CASSLEQGTNYGYTF.

CDR3 loop: CAISGGGGPREQFF. The CDR3 DNA is TGTGCCATCAGTGGCGGGGGAGGGCCTCGAGAGCAGTTCTTC. The V call is TRBV10-3, the J call TRBJ2-1; 7 bases are a match to TRBD2. The CDR3 is made up of 14 amino acids. J gave up 10 bases and V 4 bases, and 10 bases lay outside the gene matches. Germline V gene data show CDR1 as ENHRY and CDR2 as SYGVKD.

The DNA for the CDR3 is TGTGCCAGCTCACCAGGACTTGGGGTTAGCTCCTACAATGAGCAGTTCTTC. Protein: CASSPGLGVSSYNEQFF. J is TRBJ2-1 and V is TRBV18, with a possible D match to TRBD2 (5 bases). Germline V gene sequence: CDR1 KGHSH, CDR2 LQKENI. Trimming pared 2 bases from V and 0 bases from J, leaving 14 bases between. The CDR3 contains 17 residues. Complete variable domain (other parts from reference TRBV18 and TRBJ2-1): NAGVMQNPRHLVRRRGQEARLRCSPMKGHSHVYWYRQLPEEGLKFMVYLQKENIIDESGMPKERFSAEFPKEGPSILRIQQVVRGDSAAYFCASSPGLGVSSYNEQFFGPGTRLTVL.

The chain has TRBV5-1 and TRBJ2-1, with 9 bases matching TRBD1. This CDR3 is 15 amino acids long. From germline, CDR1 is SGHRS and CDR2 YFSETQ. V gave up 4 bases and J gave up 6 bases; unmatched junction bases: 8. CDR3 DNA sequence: TGCGCCAGCAGCACCGGACAGGGGAGTTTCAATGAGCAGTTCTTC. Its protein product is CASSTGQGSFNEQFF. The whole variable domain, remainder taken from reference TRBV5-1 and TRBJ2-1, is KAGVTQTPRYLIKTRGQQVTLSCSPISGHRSVSWYQQTPGQGLQFLFEYFSETQRNKGNFPGRFSGRQFSNSRSEMNVSTLELGDSALYLCASSTGQGSFNEQFFGPGTRLTVL.